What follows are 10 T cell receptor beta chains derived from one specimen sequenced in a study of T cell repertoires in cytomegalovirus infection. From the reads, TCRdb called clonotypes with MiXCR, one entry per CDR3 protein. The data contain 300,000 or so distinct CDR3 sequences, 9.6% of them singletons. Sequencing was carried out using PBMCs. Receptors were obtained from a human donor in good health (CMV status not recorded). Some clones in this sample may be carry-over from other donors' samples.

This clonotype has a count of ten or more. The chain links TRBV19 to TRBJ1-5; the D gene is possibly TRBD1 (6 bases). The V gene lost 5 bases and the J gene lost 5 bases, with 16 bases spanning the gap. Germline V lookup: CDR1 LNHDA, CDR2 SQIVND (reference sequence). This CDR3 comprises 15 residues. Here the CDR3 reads CASSDLVGGHQPQHF. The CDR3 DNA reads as TGTGCCAGTAGTGACTTGGTAGGGGGACATCAGCCCCAGCATTTT.

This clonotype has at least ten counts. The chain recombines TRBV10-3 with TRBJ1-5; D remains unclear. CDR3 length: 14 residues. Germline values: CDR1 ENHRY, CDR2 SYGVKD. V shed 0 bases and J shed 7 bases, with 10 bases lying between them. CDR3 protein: CAISESRDHQPQHF. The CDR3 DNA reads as TGTGCCATCAGTGAGTCGCGGGATCACCAGCCCCAGCATTTT.

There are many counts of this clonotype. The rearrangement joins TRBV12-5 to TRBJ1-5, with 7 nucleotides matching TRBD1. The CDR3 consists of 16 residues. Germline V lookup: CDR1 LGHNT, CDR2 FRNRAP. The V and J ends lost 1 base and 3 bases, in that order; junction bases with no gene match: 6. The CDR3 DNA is TGTGCTAGTGGTTTGGACCTGGACAGGTTCAATCAGCCCCAGCATTTT. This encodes CASGLDLDRFNQPQHF. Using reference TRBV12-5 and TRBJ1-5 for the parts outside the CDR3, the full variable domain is DARVTQTPRHKVTEMGQEVTMRCQPILGHNTVFWYRQTMMQGLELLAYFRNRAPLDDSGMPKDRFSAEMPDATLATLKIQPSEPRDSAVYFCASGLDLDRFNQPQHFGDGTRLSIL.

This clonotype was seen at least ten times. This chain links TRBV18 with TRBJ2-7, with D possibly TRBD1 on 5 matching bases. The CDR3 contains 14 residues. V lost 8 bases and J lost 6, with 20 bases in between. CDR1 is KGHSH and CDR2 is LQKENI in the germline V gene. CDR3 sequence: CASTPWDQGSEQYF. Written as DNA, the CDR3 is TGTGCCAGCACTCCCTGGGATCAGGGTTCCGAGCAGTACTTC.

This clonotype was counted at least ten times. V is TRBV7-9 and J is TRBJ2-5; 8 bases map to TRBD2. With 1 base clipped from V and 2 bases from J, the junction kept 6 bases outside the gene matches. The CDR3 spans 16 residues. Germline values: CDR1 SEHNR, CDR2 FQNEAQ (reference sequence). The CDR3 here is CASSLDGTRLQETQYF. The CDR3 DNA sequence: TGTGCCAGCAGCTTAGACGGGACTAGGCTTCAAGAGACCCAGTACTTC.

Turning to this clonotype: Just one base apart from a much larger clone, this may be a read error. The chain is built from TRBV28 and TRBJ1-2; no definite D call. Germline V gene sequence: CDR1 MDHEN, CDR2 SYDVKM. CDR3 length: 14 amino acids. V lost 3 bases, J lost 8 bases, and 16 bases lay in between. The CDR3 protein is CASSLLQAKQGYTF. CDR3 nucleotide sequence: TGTGCCAGCAGTTTGCTGCAAGCCAAGCAAGGCTACACCTTC.

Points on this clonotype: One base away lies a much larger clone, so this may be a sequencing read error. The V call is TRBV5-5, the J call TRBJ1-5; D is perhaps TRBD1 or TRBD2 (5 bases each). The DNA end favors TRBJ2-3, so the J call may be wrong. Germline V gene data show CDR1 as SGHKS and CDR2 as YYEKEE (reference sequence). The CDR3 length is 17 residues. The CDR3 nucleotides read TGTGCCAGCAGCTTGGGGCTTGGGGGAAAGAGCAATCAGCCCCAGTATTTT. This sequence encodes CASSLGLGGKSNQPQYF.

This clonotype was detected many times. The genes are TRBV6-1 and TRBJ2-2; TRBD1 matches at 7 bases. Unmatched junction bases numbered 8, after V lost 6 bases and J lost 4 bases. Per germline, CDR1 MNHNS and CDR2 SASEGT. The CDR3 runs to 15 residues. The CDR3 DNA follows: TGTGCCAGCAGGAGACAGGGAGTGGGCACCGGGGAGCTGTTTTTT. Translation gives CASRRQGVGTGELFF.

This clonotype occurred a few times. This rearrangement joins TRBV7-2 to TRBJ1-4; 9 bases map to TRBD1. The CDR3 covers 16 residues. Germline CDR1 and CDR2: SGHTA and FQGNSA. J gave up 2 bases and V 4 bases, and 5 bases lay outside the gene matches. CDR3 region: CASSYRTGGTNEKLFF. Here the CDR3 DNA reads TGTGCCAGCAGCTACCGAACAGGGGGCACTAATGAAAAACTGTTTTTT.

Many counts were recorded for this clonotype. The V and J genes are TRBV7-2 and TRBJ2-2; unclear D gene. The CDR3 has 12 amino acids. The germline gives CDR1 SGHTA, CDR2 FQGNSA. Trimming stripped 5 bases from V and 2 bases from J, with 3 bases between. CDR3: CASSVNTGELFF. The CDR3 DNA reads TGTGCCAGCAGCGTCAACACCGGGGAGCTGTTTTTT.